These T cell receptor beta chains were read from a single sample in a study of CD4 T cells in relation to SARS-CoV-2 and coronaviruses. Sequenced by immunoSEQ multiplex PCR; TCRdb stores in-frame clones only, minus some. The sample lists about 35,000 clones; roughly 80% were seen once. The antigens these receptors bind are not known. The sequenced sample consisted of naive CD4+ T cells from PBMCs, cultured in vitro. Source of these receptors: an adult with COVID-19. CDR3s include the opening cysteine and the closing phenylalanine or tryptophan. The order of the fields is clone size, V gene, D gene, J gene, CDR3 DNA, CDR3 protein. D genes are given only for firm matches. Only part of the rows carry a size: once, few, many, or a class if the clone is expanded.

-	TRBV6-2/TRBV6-3	-	TRBJ1-1	TGTGCCAGCAGTTTGGGTGGTCTAGACAGGGAAGCTTTCTTT	CASSLGGLDREAFF
-	TRBV7-3	-	TRBJ2-1	TGTGCCAGCAGCCTACAGAACTCCTACAATGAGCAGTTCTTC	CASSLQNSYNEQFF
once	TRBV30	-	TRBJ2-1	TGTGCCTGTTACGGGGACGGGTTCAATGAGCAGTTCTTC	CACYGDGFNEQFF
-	TRBV5-1	-	TRBJ2-7	TGCGCCAGCAGCGCGGTGGCCGGGCAGGGTAATCACGAGCAGTACTTC	CASSAVAGQGNHEQYF
-	TRBV28	TRBD2	TRBJ2-5	TGTGCCAGCAGCTCCACCGCGGAGCGGGAGGCCCCCGGAGAGACCCAGTACTTC	CASSSTAEREAPGETQYF
-	TRBV28	-	TRBJ1-5	TGTGCCAGCAGTTTGTCGGGACAATTTCAGCCCCAGCATTTT	CASSLSGQFQPQHF
-	TRBV5-4	TRBD1	TRBJ2-7	TGTGCCAGCAGCGACCGGGCACAGGGGGCGAGTGAGCAGTACTTC	CASSDRAQGASEQYF
-	TRBV2	TRBD2	TRBJ2-1	TGTGCCGGGGGGGGTGGCGGGAGGTTCAATGAGCAGTTCTTC	CAGGGGGRFNEQFF
-	TRBV12-3/TRBV12-4	-	TRBJ1-1	TGTGCCAGCAGCACTTTCGCGGTACCGGCTTTCTTT	CASSTFAVPAFF
-	TRBV29-1	-	TRBJ2-5	TGCAGCGTTGCGAACCGGGGTACCCAAGAGACCCAGTACTTC	CSVANRGTQETQYF
-	TRBV28	-	TRBJ2-7	TGTGCCAGCAGTTTAGTTTCCTACGAGCAGTACTTC	CASSLVSYEQYF
-	TRBV6-1	-	TRBJ2-7	TGTGCCAGCAGTGAAGGGGGAAACGACGCCTACGAGCAGTACTTC	CASSEGGNDAYEQYF
once	TRBV28	TRBD1	TRBJ1-5	TGTGCCATCAGAAGGAAGAGACAGGGGGCTCGTCTGTCTACCTTTCAGCCCCAGCATTTT	CAIRRKRQGARLSTFQPQHF
-	TRBV7-8	TRBD1	TRBJ2-1	TGTGCCAGCAGGGGATATAGGGACAGGGACAATGAGCAGTTCTTC	CASRGYRDRDNEQFF
-	TRBV7-9	-	TRBJ2-3	TGTGCCAGCAGCTTAGGGGACTCTTCCGCAACAGATACGCAGTATTTT	CASSLGDSSATDTQYF
-	TRBV13	-	TRBJ2-7	TGTGCCAGCAGCTCCATCAGGGGAGTCGTCGAGCAGTACTTC	CASSSIRGVVEQYF
-	TRBV5-6	-	TRBJ2-1	TGTGCCAGCAGCTTTCATGGGACTGAGCAGTTCTTC	CASSFHGTEQFF
-	TRBV2	-	TRBJ2-4	TGTGCCAGCAGGCGAGCGGTAGCCAAAAACATTCAGTACTTC	CASRRAVAKNIQYF
-	TRBV10-3	-	TRBJ2-7	TGTGCCATTACTGACAGGCTCTCCTACGAGCAGTACTTC	CAITDRLSYEQYF
once	TRBV6-1	TRBD1	TRBJ2-7	TGTGCCAGCAGTGAAGCAGGGCAGGGGGACGAGCAGTACTTC	CASSEAGQGDEQYF
-	TRBV30	TRBD1	TRBJ1-6	TGTGCCTGGGGGGGACAGCAAAATTCACCCCTCCACTTT	CAWGGQQNSPLHF
-	TRBV30	-	TRBJ2-6	TGTGCCTGGAGAGGGGGACGGTGGTTCTCTGGGGCCAACGTCCTGACTTTC	CAWRGGRWFSGANVLTF
-	TRBV4-3	TRBD1	TRBJ2-7	TGCGCCAGCAGCCAAGATATAACGACAGGGGGCCAAGACGAGCAGTACTTC	CASSQDITTGGQDEQYF
-	TRBV20-1	-	TRBJ2-1	TGCAGTGCCGAGTCCTACAATGAGCAGTTCTTC	CSAESYNEQFF
-	TRBV28	TRBD2	TRBJ2-1	TGTGCCACTTCGGGGGGGACTCACTACAATGAGCAGTTCTTC	CATSGGTHYNEQFF
-	TRBV13	-	TRBJ1-1	TGTGCCAGCAGGGGGATTGGGTACACTGAAGCTTTCTTT	CASRGIGYTEAFF
-	TRBV19	-	TRBJ2-5	TGTGCCAGTAGTATGGTTACAGGCGGACCCCAAGAGACCCAGTACTTC	CASSMVTGGPQETQYF
-	TRBV18	-	TRBJ2-3	TGTGCCAGCTCACTGACCTCTAGCACAGATACGCAGTATTTT	CASSLTSSTDTQYF
-	TRBV27	-	TRBJ2-7	TGTGCCAGCAGTTCACGGGACGGGCACGAGCAGTACTTC	CASSSRDGHEQYF
-	TRBV4-2	-	TRBJ2-1	TGTGCCAGCAGCGAAGAAGGGGCGGGTACCTACAATGAGCAGTTCTTC	CASSEEGAGTYNEQFF
-	TRBV14	TRBD2	TRBJ2-1	TGTGCCAGCAGCCAAGTGCAGCGGGAGGGGAGGGTCTTC	CASSQVQREGRVF
-	TRBV28	-	TRBJ2-3	TGTGCCAGCAGTTCTCGACGCCGGAGACCTAGCACAGATACGCAGTATTTT	CASSSRRRRPSTDTQYF
-	TRBV29-1	TRBD1	TRBJ2-7	TGCAGCGCCGGCGTCGGACAGGGTTACGAGCAGTACTTC	CSAGVGQGYEQYF
-	TRBV11-2	TRBD1	TRBJ2-5	TGTGCCAGCAGCTGGGACAGGGGAACGGGACAGACCCAGTACTTC	CASSWDRGTGQTQYF
-	TRBV7-9	TRBD2	TRBJ2-7	TGTGCCAGCAGCCCTAGCGGGAAATACGAGCAGTACTTC	CASSPSGKYEQYF
-	TRBV18	-	TRBJ1-2	TGTGCCAGCTCACCTTTTGGAGGGAAAGACAACAGTGGCTACACCTTC	CASSPFGGKDNSGYTF
-	TRBV7-9	TRBD2	TRBJ2-5	TGTGCCAGCAGCTTAGGAAGGACTAGCGGGATGATTCAAGAGACCCAGTACTTC	CASSLGRTSGMIQETQYF
-	TRBV19	TRBD2	TRBJ2-2	TGTGCCAGTAGTATAGGGGCGGGAGGGCCCACCGGGGAGCTGTTTTTT	CASSIGAGGPTGELFF
-	TRBV7-3	-	TRBJ1-2	TGTGCCAGCAGCTTAAAAACTAGACGAATCTATAACTATGGCTACACCTTC	CASSLKTRRIYNYGYTF
once	TRBV24-1	TRBD2	TRBJ2-1	TGTGCCACCAGTACAACTAGCGGGAATTACAATGAGCAGTTCTTC	CATSTTSGNYNEQFF
-	TRBV9	TRBD2	TRBJ2-7	TGTGCCAGCAGCCCAATGACTAGCGGCTCCTACGAGCAGTACTTC	CASSPMTSGSYEQYF